This is a list of T cell receptor beta chains from one sample in a study of OX40 agonist ivuxolimab in advanced cancers. Generated by immunoSEQ multiplex PCR, the TCRdb table keeps only in-frame clones and is missing some. The sample holds approximately 60,000 clones, more than 75% seen once. The sample in question was CD4+ or CD8+ T cells sorted from blood, obtained in a trial of the OX40 agonist ivuxolimab. The receptors come from an adult with an advanced solid tumor such as melanoma, head and neck, liver or kidney cancer. The CDR3 runs from the conserved cysteine through the conserved F or W. D genes are given only for firm matches. Some rows have no size entry. The others give once, few or many, or a class for an expanded clone.

TRBV6-4	once	TRBJ1-1	13	TRBD1	CASRGQVNTEAFF	TGTGCCAGCAGGGGACAGGTGAACACTGAAGCTTTCTTT
TRBV19	NA	TRBJ2-7	13	NA	CASSARGDLEQYF	TGTGCCAGTAGTGCCAGGGGGGATCTCGAGCAGTACTTC
TRBV19	NA	TRBJ1-1	14	NA	CASSIPRGNTEAFF	TGTGCCAGTAGTATACCCCGAGGGAACACTGAAGCTTTCTTT
TRBV5-1	NA	TRBJ1-1	14	NA	CASSLGPLNTEAFF	TGCGCCAGCAGCTTGGGGCCGTTGAACACTGAAGCTTTCTTT
TRBV5-1	NA	TRBJ2-5	15	NA	CASSLGRGGRETQYF	TGCGCCAGCAGCTTGGGGCGGGGAGGCCGGGAGACCCAGTACTTC
TRBV6-1	NA	TRBJ1-4	14	NA	CASVDGQTNEKLFF	TGTGCCAGCGTTGACGGGCAAACTAATGAAAAACTGTTTTTT
TRBV7-9	few	TRBJ2-7	15	NA	CASSLPQGRRDEQYF	TGTGCCAGCAGCTTACCTCAGGGCCGCCGGGACGAGCAGTACTTC
TRBV19	NA	TRBJ1-6	14	TRBD1	CASRTDRGSSPLHF	TGTGCCAGTAGGACGGACAGGGGCAGTTCACCCCTCCACTTT
TRBV5-4	NA	TRBJ2-5	16	TRBD2	CASSRASGEYQETQYF	TGTGCCAGCAGTCGAGCTAGCGGGGAGTACCAAGAGACCCAGTACTTC
TRBV11-3	NA	TRBJ2-5	15	TRBD1	CASSSGQALRETQYF	TGTGCCAGCAGCTCAGGACAGGCTCTTCGAGAGACCCAGTACTTC
TRBV5-1	NA	TRBJ1-3	14	NA	CASSFLGGGNTIYF	TGCGCCAGCAGCTTTCTGGGGGGAGGAAACACCATATATTTT
TRBV7-2	few	TRBJ1-2	14	NA	CASSLRDHTYGYTF	TGTGCCAGCAGCCTCAGGGATCACACCTATGGCTACACCTTC
TRBV4-3	NA	TRBJ1-2	15	NA	CASSPRGAGDYGYTF	TGCGCCAGCAGCCCAAGGGGAGCGGGTGACTATGGCTACACCTTC
TRBV5-4	NA	TRBJ2-7	15	NA	CASSQDYRGGYEQYF	TGTGCCAGCAGCCAAGACTACAGGGGAGGGTACGAGCAGTACTTC
TRBV5-4	NA	TRBJ1-3	16	NA	CASSFGGGFAGNTIYF	TGTGCCAGCAGCTTTGGGGGGGGGTTCGCTGGAAACACCATATATTTT
TRBV7-8	NA	TRBJ2-7	13	NA	CASSFERRGEQYF	TGTGCCAGCAGCTTTGAGAGAAGGGGCGAGCAGTACTTC
TRBV27	few	TRBJ2-5	11	NA	CASSIMETQYF	TGTGCCAGCAGTATAATGGAGACCCAGTACTTC
TRBV2	NA	TRBJ2-7	16	TRBD1	CASSDFSGQGSYEQYF	TGTGCCAGCAGTGATTTTTCCGGACAGGGCTCCTACGAGCAGTACTTC
TRBV5-1	NA	TRBJ1-2	14	NA	CASSLEGSFYGYTF	TGCGCCAGCAGCTTGGAGGGCAGTTTCTATGGCTACACCTTC
TRBV27	NA	TRBJ2-3	15	TRBD2	CASSLKRGYTDTQYF	TGTGCCAGCAGTTTAAAGCGGGGGTACACAGATACGCAGTATTTT
TRBV7-2	NA	TRBJ2-7	11	NA	CASSPRLEQYF	TGTGCCAGCAGCCCTCGGTTGGAGCAGTACTTC
TRBV6-1	NA	TRBJ2-3	19	TRBD2	CASSEGLAGGPFSTDTQYF	TGTGCCAGCAGTGAAGGGCTGGCGGGGGGCCCGTTTAGCACAGATACGCAGTATTTT
TRBV6-5	NA	TRBJ1-5	14	NA	CASKKDLSNQPQHF	TGTGCCAGCAAAAAGGACCTCAGCAATCAGCCCCAGCATTTT
TRBV4-2	few	TRBJ1-1	13	TRBD1	CASSRQGDTEAFF	TGTGCCAGCAGCCGACAGGGGGACACTGAAGCTTTCTTT
TRBV18	NA	TRBJ1-2	17	NA	CASSPELGAVTNYGYTF	TGTGCCAGCTCACCGGAATTGGGGGCCGTAACTAACTATGGCTACACCTTC
TRBV6-1	NA	TRBJ1-6	14	NA	CASRPPAGVSPLHF	TGTGCCAGCAGACCGCCAGCGGGGGTTTCACCCCTCCACTTT
TRBV19	NA	TRBJ2-7	12	NA	CASSDRNYEQYF	TGTGCCAGTAGTGACCGGAACTACGAGCAGTACTTC
TRBV7-9	NA	TRBJ2-3	13	NA	CALGGHRTDTQYF	TGTGCCCTCGGGGGGCACCGCACAGATACGCAGTATTTT
TRBV2	NA	TRBJ1-1	13	NA	CASRGTANTEAFF	TGTGCCAGCAGGGGGACGGCCAACACTGAAGCTTTCTTT
TRBV19	once	TRBJ2-7	15	TRBD2	CASSRAGDPLIEQYF	TGTGCCAGTAGTAGGGCGGGGGACCCGTTGATTGAGCAGTACTTC
TRBV21-1	NA	TRBJ1-6	21	NA	CASSNGLPGTGLSSYNSPLHF	TGTGCCAGCAGCAACGGCCTCCCCGGGACAGGTCTAAGCTCCTATAATTCACCCCTCCACTTT
TRBV19	NA	TRBJ1-1	14	NA	CASSIGVLNTEAFF	TGTGCCAGTAGTATTGGGGTCCTGAACACTGAAGCTTTCTTT